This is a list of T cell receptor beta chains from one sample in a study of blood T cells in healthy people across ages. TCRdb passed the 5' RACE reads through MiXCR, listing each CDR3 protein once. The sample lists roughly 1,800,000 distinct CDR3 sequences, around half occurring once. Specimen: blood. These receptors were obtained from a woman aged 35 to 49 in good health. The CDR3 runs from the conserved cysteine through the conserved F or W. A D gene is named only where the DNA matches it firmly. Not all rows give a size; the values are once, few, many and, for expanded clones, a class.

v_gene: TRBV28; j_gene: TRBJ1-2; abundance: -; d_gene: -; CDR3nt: TGTGCCAGCAGTCCACCAATGAGTAACTATGGCTACACCTTC; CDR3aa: CASSPPMSNYGYTF
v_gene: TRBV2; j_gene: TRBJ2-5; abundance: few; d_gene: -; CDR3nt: TGTGCCAGCAAGAAAGCGGACCTGATCCAAGAGACCCAGTACTTC; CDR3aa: CASKKADLIQETQYF
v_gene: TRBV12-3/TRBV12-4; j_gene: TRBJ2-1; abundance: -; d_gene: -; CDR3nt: TGTGCCAGCAGTCCCGACTGGGGTTATGAGCAGTTCTTC; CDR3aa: CASSPDWGYEQFF
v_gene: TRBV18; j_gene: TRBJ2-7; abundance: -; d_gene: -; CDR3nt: TGTGCCAGCTCACCCTCGGGGACGGGGCTCTACAATGAGCAGTACTTC; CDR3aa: CASSPSGTGLYNEQYF
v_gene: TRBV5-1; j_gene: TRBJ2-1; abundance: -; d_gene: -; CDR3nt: TGCGCCAGCAGCTTGAGGGACACGATAAGTACTGAGCAGTTCTTC; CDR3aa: CASSLRDTISTEQFF
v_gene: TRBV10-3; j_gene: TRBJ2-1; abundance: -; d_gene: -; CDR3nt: TGTGCCATCAGTGAGTTTAGAGGCTACAATGAGCAGTTCTTC; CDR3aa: CAISEFRGYNEQFF
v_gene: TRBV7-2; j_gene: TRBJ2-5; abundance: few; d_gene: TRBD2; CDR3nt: TGTGCCAGCAGCTTAGGTTCGCTAGCGGGGGCCGAAGAGACCCAGTACTTC; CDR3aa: CASSLGSLAGAEETQYF
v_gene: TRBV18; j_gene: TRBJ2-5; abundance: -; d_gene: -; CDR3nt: TGTGCCAGCTCACCACCTACCGGGGAGACCCAGTACTTC; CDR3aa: CASSPPTGETQYF
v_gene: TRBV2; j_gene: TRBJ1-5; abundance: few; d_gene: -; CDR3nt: TGTGCCAGCAGTGATGGTGGTCAGCCCCAGCATTTT; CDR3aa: CASSDGGQPQHF
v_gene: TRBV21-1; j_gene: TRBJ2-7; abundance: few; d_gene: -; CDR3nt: TGTGCCAGCGGTCCATCGGACAGGGAAGTTCACTACGAGCAGTACTTC; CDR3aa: CASGPSDREVHYEQYF
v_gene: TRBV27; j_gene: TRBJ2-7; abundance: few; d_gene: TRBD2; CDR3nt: TGTGCCAGCAGTCCGGCTGACCTAGCGGGGGCACCCTACGAGCAGTACTTC; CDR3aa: CASSPADLAGAPYEQYF
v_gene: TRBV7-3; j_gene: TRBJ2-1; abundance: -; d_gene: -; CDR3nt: TGTGCCAGCAGCTTCCCCCAGGCGGGGCCCTACAATGAGCAGTTCTTC; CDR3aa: CASSFPQAGPYNEQFF
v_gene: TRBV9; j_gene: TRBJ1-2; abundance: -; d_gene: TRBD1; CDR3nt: TGTGCCAGCAGCGTAGTTGGGACAGGGACCTATAGCTACACCTTC; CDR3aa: CASSVVGTGTYSYTF
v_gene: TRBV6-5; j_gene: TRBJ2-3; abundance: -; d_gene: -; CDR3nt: TGTGCCAGCAGTTCCCCAAGGACTAGCACAGATACGCAGTATTTT; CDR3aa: CASSSPRTSTDTQYF
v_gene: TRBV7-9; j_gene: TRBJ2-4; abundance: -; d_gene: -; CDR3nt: TGTGCCAGCAGCCCTAGAACCATAGCCAAAAACATTCAGTACTTC; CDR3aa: CASSPRTIAKNIQYF
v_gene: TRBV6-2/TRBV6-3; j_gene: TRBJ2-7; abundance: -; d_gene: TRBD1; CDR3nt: TGTGCCAGCAGATCCGGGACAGGACGCCGCTCCTACAATGAGCAGTACTTC; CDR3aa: CASRSGTGRRSYNEQYF
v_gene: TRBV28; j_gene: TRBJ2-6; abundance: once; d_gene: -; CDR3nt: TGTGCCACCACCCTCGGCGGCGCTGGGGCCAACGTCCTGACTTTC; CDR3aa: CATTLGGAGANVLTF
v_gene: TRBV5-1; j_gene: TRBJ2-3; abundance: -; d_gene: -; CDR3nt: TGCGCCAGCAGCGTAGTTCGCCGTGGCACAGATACGCAGTATTTT; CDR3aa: CASSVVRRGTDTQYF
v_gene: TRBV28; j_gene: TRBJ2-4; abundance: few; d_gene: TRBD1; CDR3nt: TGTGCCAGCAGTTTAAGGTGGGACAGGTCCCTGTCTCTAGCCAAAAACATTCAGTACTTC; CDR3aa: CASSLRWDRSLSLAKNIQYF
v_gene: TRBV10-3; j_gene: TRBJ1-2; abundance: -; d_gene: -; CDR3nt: TGTGCCATCAGTGGTCAGATTAACTATGGCTACACCTTC; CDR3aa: CAISGQINYGYTF
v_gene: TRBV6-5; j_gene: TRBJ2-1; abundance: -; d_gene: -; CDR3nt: TGTGCCAGCAGTTACTCGAAGGCCAGTCAAGAGACCCAGTTCTTC; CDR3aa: CASSYSKASQETQFF
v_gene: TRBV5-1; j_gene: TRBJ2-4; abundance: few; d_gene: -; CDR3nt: TGCGCCAGCAGCTTGGGGCTGGGCTTAACCAAAAACATTCAGTACTTC; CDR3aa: CASSLGLGLTKNIQYF
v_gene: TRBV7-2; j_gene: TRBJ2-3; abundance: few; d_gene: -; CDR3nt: TGTGCCAGCAGCTTAGTTTCCAGATACACAGATACGCAGTATTTT; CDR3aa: CASSLVSRYTDTQYF
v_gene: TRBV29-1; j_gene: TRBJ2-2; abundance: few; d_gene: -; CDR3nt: TGCAGCGTTGACCGTTCGAACACCGGGGAGCTGTTTTTT; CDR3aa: CSVDRSNTGELFF
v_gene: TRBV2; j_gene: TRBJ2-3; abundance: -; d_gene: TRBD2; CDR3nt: TGTGCCAGACAAACCGGGACTAGCGAAGATACGCAGTATTTT; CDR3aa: CARQTGTSEDTQYF
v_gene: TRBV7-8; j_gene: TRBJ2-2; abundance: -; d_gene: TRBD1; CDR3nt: TGTGCCAGCACCCCTGCCCGGGGGACAGGGACCACCGGGGAGCTGTTTTTT; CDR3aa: CASTPARGTGTTGELFF
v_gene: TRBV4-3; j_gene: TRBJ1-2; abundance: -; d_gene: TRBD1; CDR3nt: TGCGCCAGCAGCTACAGGGGGTACGACTATGGCTACACCTTC; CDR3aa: CASSYRGYDYGYTF
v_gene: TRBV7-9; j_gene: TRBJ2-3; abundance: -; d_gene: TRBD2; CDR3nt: TGTGCCAGCAGCTTAAGTCTGCGGGGGGACACAGATACGCAGTATTTT; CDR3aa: CASSLSLRGDTDTQYF
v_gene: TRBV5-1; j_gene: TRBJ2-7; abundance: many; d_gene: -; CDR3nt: TGTGCCAGCAGCTTGGGCGGGTCTCTCTACGAGCAGTACTTC; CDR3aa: CASSLGGSLYEQYF
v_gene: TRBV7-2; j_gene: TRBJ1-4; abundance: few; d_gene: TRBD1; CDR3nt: TGTGCCAGCAACCCTGACAGGGAGTCTAATGAAAAACTGTTTTTT; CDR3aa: CASNPDRESNEKLFF
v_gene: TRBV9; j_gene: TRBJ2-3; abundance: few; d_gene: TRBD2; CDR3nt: TGTGCCAGCAGCCCTACTGGACTAGCGGGGGGAATAAAGCAGTATTTT; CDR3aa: CASSPTGLAGGIKQYF
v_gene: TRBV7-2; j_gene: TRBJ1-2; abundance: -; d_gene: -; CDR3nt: TGTGCCAGCAGCTTGGCGCAGGGGCAAGAGGGCTACACCTTC; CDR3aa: CASSLAQGQEGYTF
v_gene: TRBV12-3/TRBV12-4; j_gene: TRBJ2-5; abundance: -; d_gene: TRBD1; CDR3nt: TGTGCCAGCAGCACCGGGACAGGGGCCCCAGAGACCCAGTACTTC; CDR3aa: CASSTGTGAPETQYF
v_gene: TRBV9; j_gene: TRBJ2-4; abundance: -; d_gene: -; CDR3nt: TGTGCCAGCAGCGTAGGAAAGGAGAGGGTAGTTCTAGCCAAAAACATTCAGTACTTC; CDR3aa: CASSVGKERVVLAKNIQYF
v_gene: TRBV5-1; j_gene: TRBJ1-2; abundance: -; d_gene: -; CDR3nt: TGCGCCAGCAGCTTGGGGGAAATGGGCTATGGCTACACCTTC; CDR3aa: CASSLGEMGYGYTF
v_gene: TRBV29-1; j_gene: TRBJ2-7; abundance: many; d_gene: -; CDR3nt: TGCAGCGTTGTTTTCGCAGGTAAACCCTACGAGCAGTACTTC; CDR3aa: CSVVFAGKPYEQYF
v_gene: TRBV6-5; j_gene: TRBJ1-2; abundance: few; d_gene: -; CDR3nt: TGTGCCAGCAGTTACTCGTGGGAACAGCAAGCTGGCTACACCTTC; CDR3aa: CASSYSWEQQAGYTF
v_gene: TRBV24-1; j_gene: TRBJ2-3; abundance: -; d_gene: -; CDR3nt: TGTGCCACCAGTGATTGGAGAGGGGGGGATACGCAGTATTTT; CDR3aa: CATSDWRGGDTQYF
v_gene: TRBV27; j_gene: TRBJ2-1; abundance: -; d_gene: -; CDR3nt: TGTGCCAGCAGGGCGGCGGGGTCAGGTTACAATGAGCAGTTCTTC; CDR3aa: CASRAAGSGYNEQFF
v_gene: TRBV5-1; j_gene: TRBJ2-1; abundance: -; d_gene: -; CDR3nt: TGCGCCAGCAGCTTGGGGGCAGGGGCTTATGAGCAGTTCTTC; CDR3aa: CASSLGAGAYEQFF
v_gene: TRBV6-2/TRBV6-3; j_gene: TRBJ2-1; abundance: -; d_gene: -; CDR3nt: TGTGCCAGCAACTCACCTTCCGGGGTCCCCCATGGGCAGTTCTTC; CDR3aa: CASNSPSGVPHGQFF
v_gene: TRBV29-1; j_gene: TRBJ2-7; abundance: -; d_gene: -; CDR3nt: TGCAGCGTTGCCCAGGTGTCCCTAACCTACGAGCAGTACTTC; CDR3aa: CSVAQVSLTYEQYF
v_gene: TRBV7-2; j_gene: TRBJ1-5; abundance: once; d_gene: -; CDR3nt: TGTGCCAGCAGCTTACAGCCAGATCAGCCCCAGCATTTT; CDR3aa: CASSLQPDQPQHF
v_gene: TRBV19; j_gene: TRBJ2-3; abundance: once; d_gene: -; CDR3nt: TGTGCCAGTAGTGGGAATAGGGCAGCTACGCAGTATTTT; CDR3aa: CASSGNRAATQYF
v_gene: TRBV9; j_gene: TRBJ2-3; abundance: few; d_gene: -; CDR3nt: TGTGCCAGCAGCGTTCTGGGAACTAGCACAGATACGCAGTATTTT; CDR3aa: CASSVLGTSTDTQYF
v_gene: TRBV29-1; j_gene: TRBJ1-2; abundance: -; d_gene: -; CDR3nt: TGCAGCGTTGCCCACGGGGACCTCCTTGGCTACACCTTC; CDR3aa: CSVAHGDLLGYTF
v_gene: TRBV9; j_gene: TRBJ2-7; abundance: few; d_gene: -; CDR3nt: TGTGCCAGCAGCGTAGGTCGACAAGGAGGCTACGAGCAGTACTTC; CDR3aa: CASSVGRQGGYEQYF
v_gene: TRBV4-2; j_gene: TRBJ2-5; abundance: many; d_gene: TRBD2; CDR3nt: TGTGCCAGCAGCCAAGATCCAAGCGGGGGAGGAGAGACCCAGTACTTC; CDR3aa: CASSQDPSGGGETQYF
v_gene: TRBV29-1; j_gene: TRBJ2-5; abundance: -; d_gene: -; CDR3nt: TGCAGCGTTGGGAGCGATGAGCAGTACTTC; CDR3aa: CSVGSDEQYF
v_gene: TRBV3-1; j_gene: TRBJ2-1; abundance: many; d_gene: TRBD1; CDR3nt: TGTGCCAGCAGCCGAGACAGGGGCAATGAGCAGTTCTTC; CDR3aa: CASSRDRGNEQFF
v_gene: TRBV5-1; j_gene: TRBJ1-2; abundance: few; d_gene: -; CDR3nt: TGCGCCAGCAGCTTGGGGACAGCTGGCTACACCTTC; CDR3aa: CASSLGTAGYTF
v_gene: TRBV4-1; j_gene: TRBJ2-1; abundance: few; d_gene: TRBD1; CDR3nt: TGCGCCAGCAGCCCAGACAGGGGCCGCTCCCTCTACAATGAGCAGTTCTTC; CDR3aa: CASSPDRGRSLYNEQFF
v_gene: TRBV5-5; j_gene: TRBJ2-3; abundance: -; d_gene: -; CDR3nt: TGTGCCAGCTCCCCGATGACAGCTGACACAGATACGCAGTATTTT; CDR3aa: CASSPMTADTDTQYF
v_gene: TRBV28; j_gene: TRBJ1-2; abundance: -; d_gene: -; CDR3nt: TGTGCCAGTTCAATGAACTATGGCTACACCTTC; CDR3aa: CASSMNYGYTF
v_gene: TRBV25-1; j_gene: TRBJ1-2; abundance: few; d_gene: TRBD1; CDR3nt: TGTGCCAGCAGTGAGCCCAGGGGGCCCGACTATGGCTACACCTTC; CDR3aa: CASSEPRGPDYGYTF
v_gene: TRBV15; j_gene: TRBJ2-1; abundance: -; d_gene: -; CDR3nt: TGTGCCACCAGCAGAGACTTTGGCGGGTTATACAATGGGCAGTTCTTC; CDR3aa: CATSRDFGGLYNGQFF
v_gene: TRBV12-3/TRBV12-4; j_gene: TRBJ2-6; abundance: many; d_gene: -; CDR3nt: TGTGCCAGCAGTTTAGGCAACGTCCTGACTTTC; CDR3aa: CASSLGNVLTF
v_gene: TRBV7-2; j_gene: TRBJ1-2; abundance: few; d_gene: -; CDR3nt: TGTGCCAGCAGCTTAGCAGGGCGCCCAGCTGGCTACACCTTC; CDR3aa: CASSLAGRPAGYTF
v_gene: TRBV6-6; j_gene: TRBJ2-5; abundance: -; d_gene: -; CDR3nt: TGTGCCAGCAGAGAACAAAGCCAGACCCAGTACTTC; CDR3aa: CASREQSQTQYF